This T cell receptor beta chain was captured in a study of cytomegalovirus exposure and HLA in healthy donors. Notes on the study in general: A prior analysis recorded that most TCR beta V segments were productive about 87% or about 30% of the time. The classifier, whose performance was assessed in both the original and validation cohorts, reportedly diagnosed cytomegalovirus status with high specificity and sensitivity.

The CDR3 is 16 residues long. Trimming pared 3 bases from V and 0 bases from J, leaving 13 bases between. Germline assignment: CDR1 SGHDT and CDR2 YYEEEE. Amplification used 60 Vbeta primers and 13 Jbeta primers. TCRdb's table, derived via immunoSEQ multiplex PCR, lists solely in-frame clones and lacks some. The table shows 250,000 or so clones, with around 90% occurring only once. With regard to this clone: Antigen unknown.

The receptor's source is a girl aged 2-10 years in good health and CMV-seronegative. The chain has TRBV5-6 and TRBJ2-1; TRBD1 is a possible D gene (5 bases). The sequenced material came from PBMCs. This CDR3 reads CASSSYQGNSYNEQFF. In DNA, the CDR3 is TGTGCCAGCAGCTCATATCAGGGAAACTCCTACAATGAGCAGTTCTTC.